The next 14 T cell receptor beta chains were all read from a single sample in a study of radiation and T cells in renal cell carcinoma. Generated by immunoSEQ multiplex PCR, the TCRdb table keeps only in-frame clones and is missing some. The sample contains about 64,000 clones, roughly 80% of which appear only once. Indicated time point: blood 4 weeks post-SBRT, at nephrectomy. Regarding treatment: 15 Gy SBRT to primary tumor, nephrectomy 4 weeks later. Sequencing used blood, obtained from a patient whose treatment included radiotherapy and nephrectomy. These receptors were taken from a man aged 60-69 years with renal cell carcinoma.

The gene calls are TRBV7-2 and TRBJ1-1, with D perhaps TRBD1 (5 bases). Trimming stripped 4 bases from V and 11 bases from J, with 14 bases between. The CDR3 consists of 12 residues. Germline CDR1 reads SGHTA; CDR2 reads FQGNSA. CDR3 nucleotide sequence: TGTGCCAGCAGCTCTCCAGGGTTATTGGCTTTCTTT. Encoded protein: CASSSPGLLAFF.

CDR3: CAWSIGVRKENIQYF. As DNA, the CDR3 is TGTGCCTGGAGTATCGGGGTGCGTAAGGAAAACATTCAGTACTTC. The chain carries TRBV30 and TRBJ2-4; tentative D call: TRBD2 (5 bases). CDR1 GTSNPN and CDR2 SVGIG come from the germline V gene (reference sequence). Trimming pared 2 bases from V and 5 bases from J, leaving 16 bases between. The CDR3 has 15 residues.

The chain uses TRBV5-1 and TRBJ2-2; 8 nucleotides match TRBD1. Germline trimming cut 2 bases from V and 5 bases from J; bases unmatched to any gene: 2. CDR3 size: 14 residues. The germline V gene encodes CDR1 SGHRS and CDR2 YFSETQ. The CDR3 sequence: CASSLTGGTGELFF. The CDR3 region has the DNA TGCGCCAGCAGCTTAACAGGGGGTACCGGGGAGCTGTTTTTT.

The chain couples TRBV19 to TRBJ2-2; the D is unclear. This CDR3 spans 12 amino acids. Germline V gene sequence: CDR1 LNHDA, CDR2 SQIVND (reference sequence). Deletions cut 7 bases from V and 6 bases from J, with 9 bases between. CDR3 DNA sequence: TGTGCCAGTACCCAAGGTGCCGGGGAGCTGTTTTTT. It specifies CASTQGAGELFF.

This clone was counted a single time. This rearrangement joins TRBV5-1 to TRBJ2-3; possibly TRBD2 for D (5 bases). The CDR3 length is 15 residues. The ends were cut back, 3 bases at V and 2 bases at J, with 13 bases in the middle. Germline lookup yields CDR1 SGHRS and CDR2 YFSETQ. CDR3 sequence: CASSWAGGPTDTQYF. The CDR3 DNA follows: TGCGCCAGCAGCTGGGCGGGCGGCCCCACAGATACGCAGTATTTT.

The chain has TRBV5-1 and TRBJ1-2, with TRBD1 matching 11 bases. From germline, CDR1 is SGHRS and CDR2 YFSETQ. The CDR3 totals 15 residues. The trim removed 4 bases at V and 8 bases at J, leaving 10 bases unmatched. CDR3 protein: CASSMRDRGKVGYTF. DNA of the CDR3: TGCGCCAGCAGCATGAGGGACAGGGGGAAAGTAGGCTACACCTTC.

This clone occurred a few times. This chain connects TRBV30 to TRBJ1-4; a possible D gene is TRBD1 (5 bases). The CDR3 contains 11 residues. Trimming cost V 8 bases and J 8 bases, with 12 bases left between them. Germline V CDR1 and CDR2: GTSNPN, SVGIG (reference sequence). The CDR3: CAGGEGEKLFF. CDR3 DNA sequence: TGTGCCGGAGGGGAGGGGGAAAAACTGTTTTTT.

This clone was seen once. The J gene is TRBJ2-5, the V gene TRBV10-3; 12 bases map to TRBD2. Per germline, CDR1 ENHRY and CDR2 SYGVKD. V trimming: 5 bases; J trimming: 2 bases; junction bases outside the gene matches: 3. This CDR3 contains 15 residues. CDR3 in amino acids: CAISPSGGAQETQYF. CDR3 nucleotide sequence: TGTGCCATCAGTCCTAGCGGGGGGGCACAAGAGACCCAGTACTTC.

The chain combines TRBV7-2 with TRBJ2-7; D assignment may be TRBD1 or TRBD2 (6 bases each). V lost 1 base to trimming and J lost 1 base, with 14 bases between them. This CDR3 is 16 amino acids long. CDR1 and CDR2 (germline): SGHTA, FQGNSA. CDR3 in amino acids: CASSLGYGGPSYEQYF. CDR3 coding DNA: TGTGCCAGCAGCTTAGGGTACGGGGGCCCATCCTACGAGCAGTACTTC.

V gene TRBV7-9 combines with J gene TRBJ1-3, with no clear D. V gave up 2 bases and J gave up 4 bases, with 21 bases separating them. The CDR3 consists of 18 residues. CDR1 is SEHNR, CDR2 FQNEAQ, per germline (reference sequence). CDR3: CASSLNVVTQDLGNTIYF. CDR3 nucleotides: TGTGCCAGCAGCTTAAATGTTGTGACCCAAGACCTGGGAAACACCATATATTTT.

The chain's CDR3 is CASSEISSGNTIYF. The CDR3 DNA follows: TGTGCCAGCAGTGAAATCAGCTCTGGAAACACCATATATTTT. The rearrangement links TRBV6-1 to TRBJ1-3; D is ambiguous. There are 14 residues in the CDR3. With 2 bases removed from V and 0 bases from J, the gap between germline ends came to 5 bases. Germline V CDR1 and CDR2: MNHNS, SASEGT.

As DNA, the CDR3 is TGTGCCAGCAGCTGGCAGGGCCTTAATCAGCCCCAGCATTTT. Translation: CASSWQGLNQPQHF. This chain connects TRBV5-6 to TRBJ1-5, with D possibly being TRBD1 (5 bases). The CDR3 runs to 14 residues. The germline CDR1 and CDR2 sequences are SGHDT and YYEEEE. The V and J ends lost 3 bases and 4 bases respectively, with 11 bases between them.

Here the CDR3 DNA reads TGTGCCAGCAGCTTCGGGATTAATGAGCAGTTCTTC. Translation: CASSFGINEQFF. This chain links TRBV11-1 with TRBJ2-1; maybe TRBD2 (5 bases). The length of the CDR3 is 12 residues. Trimming pared 3 bases from V and 7 bases from J, leaving 7 bases between. In germline, CDR1 is SGHAT, CDR2 FQDESV (reference sequence).

This clone was detected a few times. The chain joins TRBV5-1 to TRBJ2-2, with D perhaps matching TRBD2 (6 bases). This CDR3 spans 16 amino acids. CDR1 is SGHRS, CDR2 YFSETQ, per germline. Deletions cut 5 bases from V and 3 bases from J, with 17 bases between. The CDR3 nucleotides are TGCGCCAGCAGAATGGGCCGGGACTGGCACACCGGGGAGCTGTTTTTT. Translated, it gives CASRMGRDWHTGELFF.